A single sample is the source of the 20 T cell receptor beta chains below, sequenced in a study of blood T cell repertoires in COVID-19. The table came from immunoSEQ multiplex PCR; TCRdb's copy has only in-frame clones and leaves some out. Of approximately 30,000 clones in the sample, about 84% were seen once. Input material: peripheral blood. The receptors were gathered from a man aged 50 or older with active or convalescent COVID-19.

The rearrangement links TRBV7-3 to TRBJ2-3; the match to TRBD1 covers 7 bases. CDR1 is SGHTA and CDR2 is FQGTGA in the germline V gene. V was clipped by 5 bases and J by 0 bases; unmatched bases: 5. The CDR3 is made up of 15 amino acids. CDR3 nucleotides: TGTGCCAGCAGCCTATTGACAGGGAGCACAGATACGCAGTATTTT. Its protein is CASSLLTGSTDTQYF.

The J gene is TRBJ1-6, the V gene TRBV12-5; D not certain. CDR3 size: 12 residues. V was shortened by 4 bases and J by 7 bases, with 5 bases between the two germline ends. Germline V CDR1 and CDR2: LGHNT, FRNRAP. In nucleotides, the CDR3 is TGTGCTAGTGGTTGGGAGAATTCACCCCTCCACTTT. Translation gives CASGWENSPLHF.

The CDR3: CASSLGTDGTLHF. Here the CDR3 DNA reads TGTGCCAGCAGCTTAGGAACGGACGGGACCCTCCACTTT. V gene TRBV11-3 combines with J gene TRBJ1-6; D unclear. Germline V CDR1 and CDR2: SGHNT, YENEEA. V lost 1 base and J 14 bases, leaving 12 bases between the germline ends. The CDR3 length is 13 residues.

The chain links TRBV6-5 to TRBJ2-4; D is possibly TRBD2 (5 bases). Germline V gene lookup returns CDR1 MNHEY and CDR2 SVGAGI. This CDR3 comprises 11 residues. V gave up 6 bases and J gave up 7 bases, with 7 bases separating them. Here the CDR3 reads CASSRTNIQYF. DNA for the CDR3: TGTGCCAGCAGCCGGACTAACATTCAGTACTTC.

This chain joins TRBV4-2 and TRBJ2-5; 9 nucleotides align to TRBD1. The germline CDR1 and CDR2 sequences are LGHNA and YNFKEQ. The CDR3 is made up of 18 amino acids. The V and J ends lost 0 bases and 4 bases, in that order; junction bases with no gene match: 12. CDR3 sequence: CASSQDIRPGQGRETQYF. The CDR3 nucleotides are TGTGCCAGCAGCCAAGATATTCGTCCGGGACAGGGTCGAGAGACCCAGTACTTC.

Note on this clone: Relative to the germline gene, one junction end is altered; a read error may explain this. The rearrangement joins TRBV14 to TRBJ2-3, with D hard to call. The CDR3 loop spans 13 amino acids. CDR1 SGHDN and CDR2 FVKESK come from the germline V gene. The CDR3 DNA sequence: TGTGCCAGTAGCCTTTTCCACACAGATACGCAGTATTTT. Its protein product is CASSLFHTDTQYF.

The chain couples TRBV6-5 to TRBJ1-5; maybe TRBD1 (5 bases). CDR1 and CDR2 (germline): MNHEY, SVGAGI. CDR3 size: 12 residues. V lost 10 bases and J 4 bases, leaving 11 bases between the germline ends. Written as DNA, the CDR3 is TGTGCCACCACGGGGGGGAATCAGCCCCAGCATTTT. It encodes CATTGGNQPQHF.

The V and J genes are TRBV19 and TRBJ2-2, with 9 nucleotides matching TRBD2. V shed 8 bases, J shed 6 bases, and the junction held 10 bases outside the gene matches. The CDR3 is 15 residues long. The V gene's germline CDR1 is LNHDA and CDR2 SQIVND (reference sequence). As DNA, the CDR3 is TGTGCCAGTGCCTCTCGCGGGAGGGCACCCGGGGAGCTGTTTTTT. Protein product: CASASRGRAPGELFF.

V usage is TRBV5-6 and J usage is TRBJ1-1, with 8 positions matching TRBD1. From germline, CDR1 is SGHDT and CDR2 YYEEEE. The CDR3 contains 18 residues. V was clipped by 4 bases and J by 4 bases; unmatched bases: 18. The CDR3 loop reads CASSLPGGGRVFTTEAFF. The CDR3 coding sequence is TGTGCCAGCAGCCTACCAGGGGGCGGGCGGGTATTTACCACTGAAGCTTTCTTT.

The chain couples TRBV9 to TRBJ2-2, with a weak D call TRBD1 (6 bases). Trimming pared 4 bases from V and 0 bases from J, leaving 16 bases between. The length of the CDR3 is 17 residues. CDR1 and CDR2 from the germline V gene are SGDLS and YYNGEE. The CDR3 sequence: CASSQSRGAANTGELFF. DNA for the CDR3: TGTGCCAGCAGCCAGTCCAGGGGAGCTGCGAACACCGGGGAGCTGTTTTTT.

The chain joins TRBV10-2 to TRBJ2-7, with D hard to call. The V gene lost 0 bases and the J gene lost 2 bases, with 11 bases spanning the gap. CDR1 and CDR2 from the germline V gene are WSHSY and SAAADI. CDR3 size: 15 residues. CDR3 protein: CASSESQAIAYEQYF. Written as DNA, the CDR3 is TGCGCCAGCAGTGAGTCCCAGGCCATTGCCTACGAGCAGTACTTC.

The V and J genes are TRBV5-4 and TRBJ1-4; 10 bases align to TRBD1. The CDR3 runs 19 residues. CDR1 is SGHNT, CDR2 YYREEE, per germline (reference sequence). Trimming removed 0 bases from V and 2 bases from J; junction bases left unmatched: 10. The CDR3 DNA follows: TGTGCCAGCAGCTTGGAGAGACAGGGGGCCCCCAGGACTAATGAAAAACTGTTTTTT. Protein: CASSLERQGAPRTNEKLFF.

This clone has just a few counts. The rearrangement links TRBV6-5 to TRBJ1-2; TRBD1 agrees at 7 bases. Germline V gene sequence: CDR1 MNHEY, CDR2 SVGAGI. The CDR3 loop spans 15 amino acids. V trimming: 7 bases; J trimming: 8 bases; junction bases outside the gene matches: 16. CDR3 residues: CASTGQEVPVKGYTF. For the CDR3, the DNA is TGTGCCAGCACCGGACAGGAAGTCCCGGTGAAAGGCTACACCTTC.

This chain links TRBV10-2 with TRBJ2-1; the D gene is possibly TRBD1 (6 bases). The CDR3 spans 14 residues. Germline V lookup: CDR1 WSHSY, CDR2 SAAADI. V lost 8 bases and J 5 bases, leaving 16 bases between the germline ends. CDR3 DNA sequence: TGCGCCAGCTTTGGGCAGGGGTCGCACAATGAGCAGTTCTTC. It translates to CASFGQGSHNEQFF.

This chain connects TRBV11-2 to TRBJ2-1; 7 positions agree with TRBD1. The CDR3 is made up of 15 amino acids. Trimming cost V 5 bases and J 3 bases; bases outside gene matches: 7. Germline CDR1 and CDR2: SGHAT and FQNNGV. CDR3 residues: CASSQGQLIYNEQFF. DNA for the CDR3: TGTGCCAGCAGCCAGGGACAGCTCATCTACAATGAGCAGTTCTTC. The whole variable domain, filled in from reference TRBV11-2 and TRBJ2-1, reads EAGVAQSPRYKIIEKRQSVAFWCNPISGHATLYWYQQILGQGPKLLIQFQNNGVVDDSQLPKDRFSAERLKGVDSTLKIQPAKLEDSAVYLCASSQGQLIYNEQFFGPGTRLTVL.

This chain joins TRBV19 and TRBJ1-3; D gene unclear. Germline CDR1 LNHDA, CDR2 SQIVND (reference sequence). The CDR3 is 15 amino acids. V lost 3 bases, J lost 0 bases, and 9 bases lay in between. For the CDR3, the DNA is TGTGCCAGTAGTATGTGGTCCAGCTCTGGAAACACCATATATTTT. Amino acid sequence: CASSMWSSSGNTIYF. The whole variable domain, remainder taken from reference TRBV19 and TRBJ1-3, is DGGITQSPKYLFRKEGQNVTLSCEQNLNHDAMYWYRQDPGQGLRLIYYSQIVNDFQKGDIAEGYSVSREKKESFPLTVTSAQKNPTAFYLCASSMWSSSGNTIYFGEGSWLTVV.

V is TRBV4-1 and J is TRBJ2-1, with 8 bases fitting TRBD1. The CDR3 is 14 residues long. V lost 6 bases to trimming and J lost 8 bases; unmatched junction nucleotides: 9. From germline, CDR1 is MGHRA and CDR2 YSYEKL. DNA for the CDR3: TGCGCCAGCAGACTAGGACAGGGTCCCGATGAGCAGTTCTTC. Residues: CASRLGQGPDEQFF.

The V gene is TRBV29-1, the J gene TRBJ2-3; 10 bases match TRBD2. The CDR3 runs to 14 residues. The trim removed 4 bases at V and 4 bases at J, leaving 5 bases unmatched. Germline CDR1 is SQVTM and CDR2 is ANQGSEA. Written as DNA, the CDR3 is TGCAGCGTTGCACTAGCGGGACAGGCAGATACGCAGTATTTT. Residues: CSVALAGQADTQYF.

CDR3 sequence: CASSNRTSGGQETQYF. The CDR3 nucleotides are TGTGCCAGCAGCAACCGGACTAGCGGGGGACAAGAGACCCAGTACTTC. The chain uses TRBV4-2 and TRBJ2-5, with 13 nucleotides matching TRBD2. Germline V CDR1 and CDR2: LGHNA, YNFKEQ. The CDR3 runs to 16 residues. With 5 bases clipped from V and 2 bases from J, the junction kept 5 bases outside the gene matches.

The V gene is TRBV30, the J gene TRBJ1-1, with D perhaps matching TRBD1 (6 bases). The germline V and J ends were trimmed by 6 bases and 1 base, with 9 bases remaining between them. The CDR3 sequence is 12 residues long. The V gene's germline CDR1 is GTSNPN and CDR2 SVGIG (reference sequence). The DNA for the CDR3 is TGTGCCTGTTCCAGGGGGAACACTGAAGCTTTCTTT. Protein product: CACSRGNTEAFF. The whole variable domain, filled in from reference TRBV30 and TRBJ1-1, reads SQTIHQWPATLVQPVGSPLSLECTVEGTSNPNLYWYRQAAGRGLQLLFYSVGIGQISSEVPQNLSASRPQDRQFILSSKKLLLSDSGFYLCACSRGNTEAFFGQGTRLTVV.